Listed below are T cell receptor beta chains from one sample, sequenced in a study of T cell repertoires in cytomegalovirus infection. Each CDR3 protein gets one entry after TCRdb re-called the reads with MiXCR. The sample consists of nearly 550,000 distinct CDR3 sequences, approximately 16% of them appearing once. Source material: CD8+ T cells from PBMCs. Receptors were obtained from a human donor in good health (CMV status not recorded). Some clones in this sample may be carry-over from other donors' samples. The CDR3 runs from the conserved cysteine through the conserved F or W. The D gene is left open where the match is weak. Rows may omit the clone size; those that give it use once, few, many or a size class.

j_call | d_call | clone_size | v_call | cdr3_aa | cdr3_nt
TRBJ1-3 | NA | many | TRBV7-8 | CASSPSVSGNTIYF | TGTGCCAGCAGCCCATCGGTCTCTGGAAACACCATATATTTT
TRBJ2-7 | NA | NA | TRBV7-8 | CASGPDRGYEQYF | TGTGCCAGCGGCCCCGATCGAGGGTACGAGCAGTACTTC
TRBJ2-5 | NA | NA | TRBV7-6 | CASSLVSLETQYF | TGTGCCAGCAGCTTAGTCTCATTGGAGACCCAGTACTTC
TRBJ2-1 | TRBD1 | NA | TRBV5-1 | CASSIRGQGAHNEQFF | TGCGCCAGCAGCATAAGGGGGCAGGGGGCGCATAATGAGCAGTTCTTC
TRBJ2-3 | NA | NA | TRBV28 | CASTFYRAGRGDTQYF | TGTGCCAGCACCTTTTACAGGGCGGGGAGAGGAGATACGCAGTATTTT
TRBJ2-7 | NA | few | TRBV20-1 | CSAREGEYEQYF | TGCAGTGCTAGAGAGGGGGAGTACGAGCAGTACTTC
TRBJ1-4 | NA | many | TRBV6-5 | CASSLKGEKLFF | TGTGCCAGCAGTCTCAAAGGGGAAAAACTGTTTTTT
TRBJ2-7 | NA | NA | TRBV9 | CASSVGGGRSYEQYF | TGTGCCAGCAGCGTAGGGGGGGGCCGCTCCTACGAGCAGTACTTC
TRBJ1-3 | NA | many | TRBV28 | CASSLFGISGNTIYF | TGTGCCAGCAGTTTATTTGGCATCTCTGGAAACACCATATATTTT
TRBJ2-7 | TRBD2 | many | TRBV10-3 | CAISDSGLAGEEDEQYF | TGTGCCATCAGTGATTCGGGACTAGCGGGAGAGGAGGACGAGCAGTACTTC
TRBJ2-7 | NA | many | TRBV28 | CASSGADSYEQYF | TGTGCCAGCAGTGGAGCAGACTCCTACGAGCAGTACTTC
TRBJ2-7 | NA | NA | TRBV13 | CASSSGTTGIGYF | TGTGCCAGCAGCTCAGGGACCACAGGGATTGGGTACTTC
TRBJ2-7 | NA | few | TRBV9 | CASSSQDYGEQYF | TGTGCCAGCAGCTCACAGGACTACGGCGAGCAGTACTTC
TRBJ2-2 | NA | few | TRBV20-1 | CSASQPGGVRLGVAGELFF | TGCAGTGCTAGTCAGCCAGGGGGTGTGAGACTAGGTGTAGCCGGGGAGCTGTTTTTT
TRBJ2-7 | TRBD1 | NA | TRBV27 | CASSLSHRGLYEQYF | TGTGCCAGCAGTCTTTCGCACAGGGGTCTTTACGAGCAGTACTTC
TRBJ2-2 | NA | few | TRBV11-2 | CASSLWKLHDPGELFF | TGTGCCAGCAGCTTATGGAAGCTTCATGACCCCGGGGAGCTGTTTTTT